The 6 T cell receptor beta chains given below trace back to one sample, sequenced in a study of identical twins. TCRdb analysed the 5' RACE reads with MiXCR anew, one entry per CDR3 protein. The sample carries 1.5 million or so distinct CDR3 sequences, less than 40% recorded once. The sample consisted of cord blood. All receptors derive from a newborn girl in good health.

This clonotype was detected a few times. The chain employs TRBV4-2 and TRBJ2-3, with D perhaps matching TRBD2 (6 bases). CDR3 length: 17 amino acids. The V end was cut by 0 bases, the J end by 1 base, with 14 bases between. Germline loops: CDR1 LGHNA, CDR2 YNFKEQ. CDR3 sequence: CASSQESREKGTDTQYF. CDR3 nucleotide sequence: TGTGCCAGCAGCCAAGAGAGTCGGGAGAAGGGCACAGATACGCAGTATTTT.

The chain is built from TRBV27 and TRBJ2-3; TRBD2 is a possible D gene (7 bases). V was pared by 3 bases and J by 5 bases, with 18 bases between. The CDR3 extends over 16 amino acids. Germline V CDR1 and CDR2: MNHEY, SMNVEV (reference sequence). CDR3 sequence reads: CASSLRGTTVGDTQYF. In DNA, the CDR3 is TGTGCCAGCAGTTTGAGGGGGACTACCGTTGGAGATACGCAGTATTTT.

This chain joins TRBV4-1 and TRBJ2-1, with TRBD2 matching 7 bases. The CDR3 has 17 residues. Germline V gives CDR1 MGHRA, CDR2 YSYEKL. With V trimmed by 2 bases and J by 2 bases, 9 bases remained unmatched. CDR3 sequence reads: CASSQKTGGRAYNEQFF. CDR3 nucleotide sequence: TGCGCCAGCAGCCAAAAAACGGGGGGTCGGGCCTACAATGAGCAGTTCTTC.

A few counts support this clonotype. The V gene is TRBV7-2, the J gene TRBJ2-5; D gene ambiguous. CDR1 SGHTA and CDR2 FQGNSA come from the germline V gene. V dropped 2 bases and J dropped 4 bases, with 8 bases sitting between them. This CDR3 has 13 residues. CDR3 in DNA: TGTGCCAGCAGCTTATCGACTGTAGAGACCCAGTACTTC. It codes for CASSLSTVETQYF.

The rearrangement joins TRBV29-1 to TRBJ1-2, with 7 bases aligning to TRBD1. The length of the CDR3 is 14 residues. Looked up from germline, CDR1 is SQVTM and CDR2 is ANQGSEA. V trimming: 0 bases; J trimming: 8 bases; junction bases outside the gene matches: 9. The chain's CDR3 is CSVEDLRGGGGYTF. In nucleotides, the CDR3 is TGCAGCGTTGAAGATCTCAGGGGGGGGGGAGGCTACACCTTC. Full variable domain (outside the CDR3, taken from reference TRBV29-1 and TRBJ1-2): SAVISQKPSRDICQRGTSLTIQCQVDSQVTMMFWYRQQPGQSLTLIATANQGSEATYESGFVIDKFPISRPNLTFSTLTVSNMSPEDSSIYLCSVEDLRGGGGYTFGSGTRLTVV.

This clonotype was detected a few times. The rearrangement joins TRBV7-9 to TRBJ2-7; D ambiguous. V was shortened by 5 bases and J by 3 bases, with 17 bases between the two germline ends. The CDR3 runs to 15 residues. CDR1 and CDR2 (germline): SEHNR, FQNEAQ (reference sequence). The CDR3 DNA reads TGTGCCAGCAGCGCCTATACCGGGTTCAACTACGAGCAGTACTTC. The encoded protein is CASSAYTGFNYEQYF.